This T cell receptor (beta chain) was observed in a study of cytomegalovirus exposure and HLA in healthy donors. Findings and caveats of the study: Another analysis was done later, and it associated 16,951 TCR beta sequences with HLA alleles at 0.05 false discovery rate. Across donors, most TCRs were seen rarely, yet some public ones were widespread.

As to this clone: The antigen is not known.

The PCR employed 60 Vbeta primers together with 13 Jbeta primers. Original processing methods: Some 11 million of the 75 million to 95 million unique TCR beta chains counted in a later analysis were shared. Clones were read by immunoSEQ multiplex PCR, and TCRdb kept only the in-frame ones, dropping some. V, J and clone size are those of that table, while D and trimming were read from the DNA. Of around 210,000 clones in the sample, around 78% are singletons; the top ten hold about 0.47%. Source material: PBMCs. The source is a boy between 5 and 17 years old in good health and CMV-seronegative.

The CDR3 reads CASGHPGQGAIGTEAFF. The CDR3 DNA follows: TGTGCCAGCGGTCATCCGGGACAGGGGGCGATTGGGACTGAAGCTTTCTTT. J is TRBJ1-1 and V is TRBV7-8, with 12 bases matching TRBD1. V trimming: 8 bases; J trimming: 5 bases; junction bases outside the gene matches: 15. CDR3 size: 17 residues. Germline V gene lookup returns CDR1 SGHVS and CDR2 FQNEAQ. Full variable domain (rest looked up from reference TRBV7-8 and TRBJ1-1): GAGVSQSPRYKVAKRGQDVALRCDPISGHVSLFWYQQALGQGPEFLTYFQNEAQLDKSGLPSDRFFAERPEGSVSTLKIQRTQQEDSAVYLCASGHPGQGAIGTEAFFGQGTRLTVV.